The rows below give T cell receptor beta chains drawn from one sample of a study of Tregs in tolerant kidney transplant recipients. Data came from immunoSEQ multiplex PCR; TCRdb stores just in-frame clones and leaves some out. The table includes under 100,000 clones, roughly nine tenths detected once. Sequenced input: CD8+ T cells from blood. These receptor sequences come from a human donor in good health. CDR3s include the opening cysteine and the closing phenylalanine or tryptophan. The D gene is left open where the match is weak. The size field is filled for only some rows; it gives once, few, many or a size class.

clone_size j_call v_call d_call cdr3_nt cdr3_aa
NA TRBJ2-1 TRBV27 TRBD2 TGTGCCAGCAGTTTAGGGTTCGGGCTAGCGGGGGTTTACAATGAGCAGTTCTTC CASSLGFGLAGVYNEQFF
NA TRBJ1-6 TRBV4-1 NA TGCGCCAGCAGCCAAGGGAACACAGGGAGACATTCACCCCTCCACTTT CASSQGNTGRHSPLHF
NA TRBJ2-2 TRBV19 NA TGTGCCAGTACTATGGTCCCATTGGGCACCGGGGAGCTGTTTTTT CASTMVPLGTGELFF
NA TRBJ1-1 TRBV7-9 NA TGTGCCAGCAGGTATTCAGGGCTCCCTGAAGCTTTCTTT CASRYSGLPEAFF
NA TRBJ2-2 TRBV5-4 TRBD1 TGTGCCAGCAGCTTAATACAGACAGGGCCCGGGGAGCTGTTTTTT CASSLIQTGPGELFF
NA TRBJ2-7 TRBV7-9 NA TGTGCCAGCAGCCTCCGAGCGGGCGGCGAGCAGTACTTC CASSLRAGGEQYF
NA TRBJ2-5 TRBV10-3 NA TGTGCCATCAGTGGCAGGGAGAAGACCCAGTACTTC CAISGREKTQYF
NA TRBJ1-1 TRBV27 TRBD1 TGTGCCAGCAGTTTGGACAGGGGCACGAACACTGAAGCTTTCTTT CASSLDRGTNTEAFF
NA TRBJ1-2 TRBV30 NA TGTGCCTGGAGTCTGTCACAGTGGGGTGGCTACACCTTC CAWSLSQWGGYTF
NA TRBJ2-7 TRBV4-2 TRBD2 TGTGCCAGCAGCCCAGCCTTAGCGGGAGAAGGACACGAGCAGTACTTC CASSPALAGEGHEQYF
NA TRBJ2-7 TRBV6-5 TRBD2 TGTGCCATCGGGACTAGCGGGTCCTACGAGCAGTACTTC CAIGTSGSYEQYF
NA TRBJ2-7 TRBV19 NA TGTGCCAGTAGTAGAGACAGCTCCTACGAGCAGTACTTC CASSRDSSYEQYF
NA TRBJ2-3 TRBV4-2 TRBD2 TGTGCCAGCAGCCCGCGGCTGCGGGGGGACACAGATACGCAGTATTTT CASSPRLRGDTDTQYF
few TRBJ2-5 TRBV5-6 TRBD1 TGTGCCAGCAGAACCGGGACAGGCCAAGAGACCCAGTACTTC CASRTGTGQETQYF
NA TRBJ2-3 TRBV27 NA TGTGCCAGCAGCTCCCTGGGCGGCACAGATACGCAGTATTTT CASSSLGGTDTQYF
NA TRBJ2-5 TRBV2 NA TGTGCCAGCTTCAGCTACCAAGAGACCCAGTACTTC CASFSYQETQYF
NA TRBJ1-3 TRBV7-8 NA TGTGCCAGCAGCTTAGCGCCGGAAGGGGCTGGAAACACCATATATTTT CASSLAPEGAGNTIYF
NA TRBJ1-2 TRBV9 NA TGTGCCAGCAGCGTAGCCCTCGGGGGAGTATACTATGGCTACACCTTC CASSVALGGVYYGYTF
NA TRBJ2-7 TRBV21-1 NA TGTGCCAGCAGAGCGGGAGTACCCTACGAGCAGTACTTC CASRAGVPYEQYF
NA TRBJ2-3 TRBV6-5 TRBD2 TGTGCCAGCAGTCTAGCGGGAAGCACAGATACGCAGTATTTT CASSLAGSTDTQYF
once TRBJ2-2 TRBV4-2 TRBD2 TGTGCCAGCAGCCAATCAATACGGACTAGCAACTTGGCCGGGGAGCTGTTTTTT CASSQSIRTSNLAGELFF
medium-sized TRBJ2-7 TRBV23-1 NA TGCGCCAGCAGTCGCCGCCGGCTTCGCGAGCAGTACTTC CASSRRRLREQYF
NA TRBJ2-6 TRBV10-3 NA TGTGCCAGCAGTGACTCAGGGGGGGCCAACGTCCTGACTTTC CASSDSGGANVLTF
NA TRBJ2-1 TRBV10-2 NA TGCGCCAGCAGTGAGTCTATCTATGAGCAGTTCTTC CASSESIYEQFF
once TRBJ2-1 TRBV5-8 NA TGTGCCAGCAGCCCGGAGGGGGGAGACTTGGGTGAGCAGTTCTTC CASSPEGGDLGEQFF
NA TRBJ1-1 TRBV5-4 NA TGTGCCAGCAGCCCAAGTACCACTGAAGCTTTCTTT CASSPSTTEAFF
NA TRBJ1-1 TRBV7-9 NA TGTGCCAGCAGCACCCAGTCCATGAACACTGAAGCTTTCTTT CASSTQSMNTEAFF
NA TRBJ1-6 TRBV27 NA TGTGCCAGCAGCGTGGGCGGGGCAAATTCACCCCTCCACTTT CASSVGGANSPLHF
NA TRBJ2-1 TRBV27 TRBD2 TGTGCCAGCAGTTTCCTCGGGACTAGCGGGATCTTTGACAATGAGCAGTTCTTC CASSFLGTSGIFDNEQFF
NA TRBJ2-7 TRBV15 NA TGTGCCACCAGCAGAGATACCCCAAGCAATTACGAGCAGTACTTC CATSRDTPSNYEQYF
NA TRBJ2-3 TRBV27 NA TGTGCCAGCAGTTTATGGGGCAGGGACACAGATACGCAGTATTTT CASSLWGRDTDTQYF
once TRBJ2-5 TRBV5-4 TRBD2 TGTGCCAGCAGCCCCGGACTAGCGGGGAACCAAGAGACCCAGTACTTC CASSPGLAGNQETQYF
NA TRBJ2-5 TRBV15 NA TGTGCCACCAGCAGGGGCGGCGGGGAGACCCAGTACTTC CATSRGGGETQYF
NA TRBJ2-1 TRBV19 TRBD1 TGTGCCAGTAGTATACAGGGGGTGTCCTACAATGAGCAGTTCTTC CASSIQGVSYNEQFF
NA TRBJ2-1 TRBV7-9 TRBD1 TGTGCCAGCAGCTTAAGCCTGACAGGGGCGCTTGTGGAGCATGAGCAGTTCTTC CASSLSLTGALVEHEQFF
NA TRBJ1-2 TRBV7-9 NA TGTGCCAGCAGCCGATATACAGGGAACTATGGCTACACCTTC CASSRYTGNYGYTF
NA TRBJ2-1 TRBV7-9 TRBD2 TGTGCCAGCAGCTCGGGACTAGCGGGGGATAATGAGCAGTTCTTC CASSSGLAGDNEQFF
NA TRBJ2-7 TRBV29-1 TRBD2 TGCAGCGTTGGCGGGAGCTACGAGCAGTACTTC CSVGGSYEQYF
NA TRBJ2-1 TRBV9 TRBD1 TGTGCCAGCAGCCCTGCCCGACAGGGGGATCATTGGATCCTTGGGAGAACACAGTTCTTC CASSPARQGDHWILGRTQFF
NA TRBJ1-2 TRBV2 TRBD1 TGTGCCAGCAGTGAAGCAGGTCAGGGGGGCGCGACTGGCTACACCTTC CASSEAGQGGATGYTF
NA TRBJ2-1 TRBV6-4 NA TGTGCCAGCAGTGACTCGGGCAGCAATGAGCAGTTCTTC CASSDSGSNEQFF
NA TRBJ2-3 TRBV7-9 TRBD1 TGTGCCAGCAGCCCGAGGGGGCGAAGCACAGATACGCAGTATTTT CASSPRGRSTDTQYF
NA TRBJ1-4 TRBV13 NA TGTGCCAGCAGCCAGAGGCAGGAGAGGGAAAAACTGTTTTTT CASSQRQEREKLFF
few TRBJ1-5 TRBV9 NA TGTGCCAGCAGCGTAGGGGGCGCGAGCAATCAGCCCCAGCATTTT CASSVGGASNQPQHF
NA TRBJ1-1 TRBV5-6 NA TGTGCCAGCAGATGGGTGGCGGAGGGGACTGAAGCTTTCTTT CASRWVAEGTEAFF
NA TRBJ1-1 TRBV9 NA TGTGCCAGCAGCGCGGGAAGAGAACATATTTTT CASSAGREHIF
NA TRBJ1-5 TRBV21-1 NA TGTGCCAGCTATTTTTCCAAACAGGGAGGAAGCAATCAGCCCCAGCATTTT CASYFSKQGGSNQPQHF
NA TRBJ1-2 TRBV4-2 NA TGTGCCAGCAGCCAAGATGGGGAGGAATTCAACTATGGCTACACCTTC CASSQDGEEFNYGYTF
NA TRBJ1-5 TRBV19 NA TGTGCCAGTTCTTCCAGGGATACGAATCAGCCCCAGCATTTT CASSSRDTNQPQHF
NA TRBJ1-2 TRBV5-8 NA TGTGCCAGCAGCCGTTTGCGGCTCAGGGGTCATTCATACGGCTACACCTTC CASSRLRLRGHSYGYTF
NA TRBJ2-3 TRBV9 TRBD2 TGTGCCAGCAGCGTGCTCGGGACTAGCGGGGGGAGGGCGACAGATACGCAGTATTTT CASSVLGTSGGRATDTQYF
NA TRBJ2-7 TRBV6-1 TRBD2 TGTGCCAGCAGTGAAGCTTGGTCTAGCGGGAGTGGCGACGAGCAGTACTTC CASSEAWSSGSGDEQYF
NA TRBJ2-3 TRBV5-4 TRBD2 TGTGCCTTGGGGACACGCGGCGGGGGGGCCCTCGATACGCAGTATTTT CALGTRGGGALDTQYF
NA TRBJ2-7 TRBV15 NA TGTGCCACCAGCAGACCCGACAGGGAGGACGAGCAGTACTTC CATSRPDREDEQYF
NA TRBJ2-1 TRBV9 NA TGTGCCAGCAGCGTAGCTTTCGGAGACGATGAGCAGTTCTTC CASSVAFGDDEQFF
NA TRBJ1-1 TRBV27 NA TGTGCCAGCAGTTTATCCCCCAATTCCCGGAACACTGAGGCTTTCTTT CASSLSPNSRNTEAFF
once TRBJ2-7 TRBV27 NA TGTGCCAGCAGTTTGGCGGGGCCGACGGACGAGCAGTACTTC CASSLAGPTDEQYF
NA TRBJ1-2 TRBV10-1 NA TGCGCCAGGATCTTAATAAGCGGGGGTCACACCTTC CARILISGGHTF
NA TRBJ1-1 TRBV2 NA TGTGCCAGCAGCGAAAATCACGGACTTAACACTGAAGCTTTCTTT CASSENHGLNTEAFF
NA TRBJ2-3 TRBV5-1 TRBD2 TGCGCCAGCAGCGAACGAGCGGGAGGGCGGCCAGATACGCAGTATTTT CASSERAGGRPDTQYF